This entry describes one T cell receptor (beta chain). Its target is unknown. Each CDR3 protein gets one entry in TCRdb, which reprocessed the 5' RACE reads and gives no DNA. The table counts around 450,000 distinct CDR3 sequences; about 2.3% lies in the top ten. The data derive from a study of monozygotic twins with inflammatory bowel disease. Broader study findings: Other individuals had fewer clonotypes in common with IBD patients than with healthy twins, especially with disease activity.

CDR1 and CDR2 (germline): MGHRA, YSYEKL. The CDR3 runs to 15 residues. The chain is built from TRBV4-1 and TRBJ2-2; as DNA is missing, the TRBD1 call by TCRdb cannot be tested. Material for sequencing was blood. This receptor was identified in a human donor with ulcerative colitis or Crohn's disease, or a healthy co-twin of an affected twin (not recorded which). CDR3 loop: CASSQDEMGARELFF.